Listed here are 17 T cell receptor beta chains from one sample, sequenced in a study of T cells in Graves' hyperthyroidism and ophthalmopathy. There were TCR beta CDR3 regions amplified from RNA transcripts. A first-round RT-PCR of the TCR CDR3 used the HTBI primer set. MiXCR was run by TCRdb on the multiplex PCR reads, yielding one entry per CDR3 protein. Here the sample spans around 600,000 distinct CDR3 sequences, roughly 15% being singletons. The sequencing sample was made of blood. The receptors derive from a woman aged 45 to 65 with Graves' ophthalmopathy.

This clonotype was seen ten or more times. The V call is TRBV28, the J call TRBJ2-1; 10 nucleotides line up with TRBD1. The J segment lost 9 bases and the V segment lost 1 base, leaving 3 bases of the junction unmatched. The germline CDR1 and CDR2 sequences are MDHEN and SYDVKM. The CDR3 runs to 14 residues. This chain's CDR3 is CASSLSRTGGEQFF. The CDR3 nucleotides are TGTGCCAGCAGTTTATCCCGGACAGGGGGTGAGCAGTTCTTC.

The V and J genes are TRBV5-5 and TRBJ1-1; 7 bases are a match to TRBD1. V shed 4 bases, J shed 7 bases, and the junction held 10 bases outside the gene matches. Germline values: CDR1 SGHKS, CDR2 YYEKEE (reference sequence). This CDR3 spans 14 amino acids. The CDR3 loop is CASSKSGQVREAFF. The CDR3 nucleotides are TGTGCCAGCAGCAAATCTGGACAGGTCCGTGAAGCTTTCTTT.

This clonotype was seen many times. The CDR3 loop reads CSVEGSRGLQETQYF. CDR3 DNA sequence: TGCAGCGTTGAAGGTTCCAGGGGCCTCCAAGAGACCCAGTACTTC. The V and J genes are TRBV29-1 and TRBJ2-5; TRBD1 might be the D (6 bases). V lost 1 base, J lost 1 base, and 13 bases lay in between. Looked up from germline, CDR1 is SQVTM and CDR2 is ANQGSEA. The CDR3 is 15 amino acids.

This clonotype was picked up many times. This sequence joins TRBV7-2 and TRBJ2-7; D unresolved. Germline loops: CDR1 SGHTA, CDR2 FQGNSA. The CDR3 runs 14 residues. The germline V and J ends were trimmed by 1 base and 1 base, with 8 bases remaining between them. The CDR3 region has the DNA TGTGCCAGCAGCTTAGTTATGCGTTCCTACGAGCAGTACTTC. Protein: CASSLVMRSYEQYF.

There are many counts of this clonotype. The V and J genes are TRBV18 and TRBJ1-1; tentative D call: TRBD1 (6 bases). Germline loops: CDR1 KGHSH, CDR2 LQKENI. There are 15 residues in the CDR3. With 3 bases removed from V and 1 base from J, the gap between germline ends came to 12 bases. CDR3 residues: CASSPSGAENTEAFF. CDR3 DNA sequence: TGTGCCAGCTCACCCTCAGGGGCGGAGAACACTGAAGCTTTCTTT.

This clonotype was detected ten times or more. This chain joins TRBV20-1 and TRBJ2-3, with a tentative D call TRBD2 (6 bases). Germline V gives CDR1 DFQATT, CDR2 SNEGSKA (reference sequence). V shed 1 base and J shed 0 bases, with 17 bases lying between them. The CDR3 is 17 amino acids. DNA of the CDR3: TGCAGTGCTAGAGTTTGGGACTCTTTTTCTAGCACAGATACGCAGTATTTT. Protein product: CSARVWDSFSSTDTQYF.

The rearrangement links TRBV4-3 to TRBJ2-2; 14 bases align to TRBD2. After removal of 3 bases from V and 3 bases from J, the junction contained 9 bases not matched to a gene. The CDR3 loop spans 19 amino acids. The germline gives CDR1 LGHNA, CDR2 YSLEER. The CDR3 loop reads CASSQIPGLAGAHTGELFF. The CDR3 DNA reads as TGCGCCAGCAGCCAGATACCGGGACTAGCGGGAGCGCACACCGGGGAGCTGTTTTTT.

This clonotype was detected a few times. This chain connects TRBV4-3 to TRBJ2-7, with TRBD2 identical over 10 bases. CDR3 size: 14 residues. V lost 1 base to trimming and J lost 5 bases; unmatched junction nucleotides: 2. CDR1 and CDR2 (germline): LGHNA, YSLEER. The CDR3 DNA is TGCGCCAGCAGCCAAGGACTAGCGGGTGACGAGCAGTACTTC. Encoded protein: CASSQGLAGDEQYF.

This clonotype has just a few counts. The chain uses TRBV28 and TRBJ1-2; D might be TRBD1 (6 bases). The CDR3 runs 14 residues. The germline CDR1 and CDR2 sequences are MDHEN and SYDVKM. Trimming took off 5 bases at V and 3 bases at J, with 13 bases between the two ends. In DNA, the CDR3 is TGTGCCAGCAGTCCGTTGACAGGATACTATGGCTACACCTTC. It codes for CASSPLTGYYGYTF.

CDR3 nucleotides: TGTGCCACCACCTCTTCATTCGGGAGTGGGTATTCACCCCTCCACTTT. It yields the protein CATTSSFGSGYSPLHF. The V and J genes are TRBV18 and TRBJ1-6; D is undetermined. V lost 10 bases to trimming and J lost 8 bases, with 24 bases between them. This CDR3 is 16 amino acids long. Looked up from germline, CDR1 is KGHSH and CDR2 is LQKENI. The full variable domain, in which reference TRBV18 and TRBJ1-6 provide the parts outside the CDR3, is NAGVMQNPRHLVRRRGQEARLRCSPMKGHSHVYWYRQLPEEGLKFMVYLQKENIIDESGMPKERFSAEFPKEGPSILRIQQVVRGDSAAYFCATTSSFGSGYSPLHFGNGTRLTVT.

This clonotype has a count of ten or more. The chain carries TRBV5-1 and TRBJ2-2, with TRBD2 matching 7 bases. The V segment lost 2 bases and the J segment 1 base; nucleotides outside the gene matches: 8. In germline, CDR1 is SGHRS, CDR2 YFSETQ. The CDR3 totals 17 residues. The DNA of the CDR3 is TGCGCCAGCAGCTTCCTCTCTAGCGGAGGGAACACCGGGGAGCTGTTTTTT. As protein: CASSFLSSGGNTGELFF.

This clonotype was picked up many times. V usage is TRBV3-1 and J usage is TRBJ1-5; D unclear. Germline CDR1 and CDR2: LGHDT and YNNKEL (reference sequence). There are 13 residues in the CDR3. Trimming took off 2 bases at V and 6 bases at J, with 8 bases between the two ends. The CDR3 spells CASSQQVGQPQHF. The CDR3 DNA is TGTGCCAGCAGCCAACAGGTTGGTCAGCCCCAGCATTTT.

For this clonotype: Since a much larger clone is just one base distant, this may be a read error. The V and J genes are TRBV28 and TRBJ2-7, with TRBD1 matching 8 bases. J lost 0 bases, V lost 4 bases, and 8 bases had no gene match. In germline, CDR1 is MDHEN, CDR2 SYDVKM. The CDR3 extends over 16 amino acids. CDR3 nucleotides: TGTGCCAGCAGTTCGCTGAGCAGGGGGCCCTCCTACGAGCAGTACTTC. The encoded protein is CASSSLSRGPSYEQYF.

About this clonotype: This may be a read error, as it is one base from a much larger clone. This chain links TRBV12-3 or TRBV12-4 with TRBJ2-1; 9 positions agree with TRBD1. The CDR3 is made up of 16 amino acids. With V trimmed by 10 bases and J by 8 bases, 18 bases remained unmatched. The CDR3 protein is CANTLGGGTGKHEQFF. The CDR3 nucleotides read TGTGCCAACACCTTAGGAGGGGGGACAGGGAAGCATGAGCAGTTCTTC.

The sample holds many counts of this clonotype. The CDR3 DNA is TGCGCCAGCAGCCCTCCGGGGTCAGCTAACTATGGCTACACCTTC. Translating gives CASSPPGSANYGYTF. The chain joins TRBV5-1 to TRBJ1-2; D call uncertain. CDR1 SGHRS and CDR2 YFSETQ come from the germline V gene. Trimming cost V 4 bases and J 0 bases, with 13 bases left between them. The CDR3 totals 15 residues.

This clonotype was seen at least ten times. The chain links TRBV30 to TRBJ2-7; D perhaps matches TRBD1 (5 bases). Germline CDR1 and CDR2: GTSNPN and SVGIG (reference sequence). V was shortened by 2 bases and J by 8 bases, with 13 bases between the two germline ends. CDR3 size: 12 residues. CDR3 amino acids: CAWSFSRDQQYF. The CDR3 region has the DNA TGTGCCTGGAGTTTTAGCAGGGATCAGCAGTACTTC.

The rearrangement uses TRBV27 and TRBJ2-1, with a weak D call TRBD1 (6 bases). The CDR3 runs to 14 residues. Germline V lookup: CDR1 MNHEY, CDR2 SMNVEV (reference sequence). The germline V and J ends were trimmed by 0 bases and 8 bases, with 11 bases remaining between them. The DNA for the CDR3 is TGTGCCAGCAGTTTATCCCCACAGGGATATGAGCAGTTCTTC. This translates into CASSLSPQGYEQFF.